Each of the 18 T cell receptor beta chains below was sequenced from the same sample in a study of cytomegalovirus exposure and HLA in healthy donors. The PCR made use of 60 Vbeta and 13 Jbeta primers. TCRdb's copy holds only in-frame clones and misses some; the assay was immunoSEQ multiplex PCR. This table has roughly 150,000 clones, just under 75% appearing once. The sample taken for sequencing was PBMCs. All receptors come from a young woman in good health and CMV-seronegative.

CDR3 DNA sequence: TGTGCCAGCAGCGAAGGGGGGGGCGGCGAGCAGTACTTC. As protein: CASSEGGGGEQYF. This chain uses TRBV6-5 with TRBJ2-7; D may be TRBD2 (7 bases). The CDR3 runs 13 residues. The germline V and J ends were trimmed by 6 bases and 6 bases, with 15 bases remaining between them. Germline values: CDR1 MNHEY, CDR2 SVGAGI.

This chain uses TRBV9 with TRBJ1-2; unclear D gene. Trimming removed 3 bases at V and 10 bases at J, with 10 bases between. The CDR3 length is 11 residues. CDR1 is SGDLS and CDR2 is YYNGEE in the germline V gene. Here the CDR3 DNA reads TGTGCCAGCAGCGCCCGGAGTGTCTACACCTTC. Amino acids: CASSARSVYTF.

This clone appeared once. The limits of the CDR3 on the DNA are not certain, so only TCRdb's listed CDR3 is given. CDR3 amino acids: CASSSSWGDQETQYF. V gene TRBV6-5 combines with J gene TRBJ2-5; the DNA was not used to check the table's D call, TRBD1. The CDR3 spans 15 residues, counting both ends. CDR1 is MNHEY and CDR2 is SVGAGI in the germline V gene.

The CDR3 loop reads CASSAMERGNTGELFF. In nucleotides, the CDR3 is TGTGCCAGCAGCGCCATGGAGCGGGGGAACACCGGGGAGCTGTTTTTT. The chain employs TRBV5-4 and TRBJ2-2, with 7 positions matching TRBD2. CDR3 length: 16 residues. The germline CDR1 and CDR2 sequences are SGHNT and YYREEE (reference sequence). Trimming cost V 4 bases and J 1 base; bases outside gene matches: 7. The full variable domain, completed using reference TRBV5-4 and TRBJ2-2, is ETGVTQSPTHLIKTRGQQVTLRCSSQSGHNTVSWYQQALGQGPQFIFQYYREEENGRGNFPPRFSGLQFPNYSSELNVNALELDDSALYLCASSAMERGNTGELFFGEGSRLTVL.

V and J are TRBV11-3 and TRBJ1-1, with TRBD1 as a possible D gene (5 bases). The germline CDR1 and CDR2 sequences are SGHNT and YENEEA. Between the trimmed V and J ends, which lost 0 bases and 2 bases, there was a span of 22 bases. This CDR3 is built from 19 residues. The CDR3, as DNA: TGTGCCAGCAGCTTAGATCGGTGGGGGGACGAAAGGTACAACACTGAAGCTTTCTTT. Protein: CASSLDRWGDERYNTEAFF.

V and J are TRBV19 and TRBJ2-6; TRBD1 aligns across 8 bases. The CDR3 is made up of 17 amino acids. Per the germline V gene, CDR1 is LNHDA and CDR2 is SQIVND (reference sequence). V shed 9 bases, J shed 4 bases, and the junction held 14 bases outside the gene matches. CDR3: CASHRMTGVTGANVLTF. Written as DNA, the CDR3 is TGTGCCAGCCATAGGATGACAGGGGTAACCGGGGCCAACGTCCTGACTTTC.

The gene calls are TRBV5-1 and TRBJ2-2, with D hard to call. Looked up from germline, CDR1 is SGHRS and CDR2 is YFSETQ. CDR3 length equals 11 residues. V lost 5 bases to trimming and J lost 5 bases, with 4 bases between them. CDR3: CASSSTGELFF. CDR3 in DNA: TGCGCCAGCAGTTCAACCGGGGAGCTGTTTTTT.

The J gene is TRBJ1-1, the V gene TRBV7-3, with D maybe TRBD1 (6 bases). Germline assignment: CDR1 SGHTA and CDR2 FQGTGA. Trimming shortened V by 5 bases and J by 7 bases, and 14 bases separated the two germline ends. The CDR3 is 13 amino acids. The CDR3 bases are TGTGCCAGCAGCCCCAGGGGCAGACGTGAAGCTTTCTTT. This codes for CASSPRGRREAFF.

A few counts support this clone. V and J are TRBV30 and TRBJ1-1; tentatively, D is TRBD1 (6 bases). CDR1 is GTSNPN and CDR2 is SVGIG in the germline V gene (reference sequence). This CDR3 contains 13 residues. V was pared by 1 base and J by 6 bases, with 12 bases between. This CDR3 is CAWSAIRQAEAFF. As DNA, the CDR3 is TGTGCCTGGAGTGCCATAAGACAGGCTGAAGCTTTCTTT.

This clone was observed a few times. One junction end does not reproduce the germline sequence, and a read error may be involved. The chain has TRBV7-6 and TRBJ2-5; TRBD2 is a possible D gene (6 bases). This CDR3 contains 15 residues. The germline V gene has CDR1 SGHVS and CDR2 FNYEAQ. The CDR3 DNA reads TGTGCCAGCAGCGTAGCCGGGACTCAACGAGAGACCCAGTACTTC. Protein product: CASSVAGTQRETQYF. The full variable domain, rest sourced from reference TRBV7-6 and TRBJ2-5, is GAGVSQSPRYKVTKRGQDVALRCDPISGHVSLYWYRQALGQGPEFLTYFNYEAQQDKSGLPNDRFSAERPEGSISTLTIQRTEQRDSAMYRCASSVAGTQRETQYFGPGTRLLVL.

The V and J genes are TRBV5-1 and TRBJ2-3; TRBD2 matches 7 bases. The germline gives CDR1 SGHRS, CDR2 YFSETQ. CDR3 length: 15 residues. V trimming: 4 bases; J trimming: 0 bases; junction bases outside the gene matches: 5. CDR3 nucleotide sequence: TGCGCCAGCAGCCATAGCGGGTTTAGCACAGATACGCAGTATTTT. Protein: CASSHSGFSTDTQYF.

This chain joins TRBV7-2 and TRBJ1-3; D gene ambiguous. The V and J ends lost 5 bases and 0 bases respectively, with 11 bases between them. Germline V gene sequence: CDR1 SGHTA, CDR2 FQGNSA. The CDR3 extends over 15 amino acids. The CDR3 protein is CASSLRLSSGNTIYF. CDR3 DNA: TGTGCCAGCAGCCTCCGACTGAGCTCTGGAAACACCATATATTTT.

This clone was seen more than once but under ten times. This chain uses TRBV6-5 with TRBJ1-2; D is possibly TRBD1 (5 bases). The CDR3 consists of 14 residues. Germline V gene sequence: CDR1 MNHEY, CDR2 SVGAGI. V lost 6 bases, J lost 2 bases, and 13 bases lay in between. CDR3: CASRIQRGNYGYTF. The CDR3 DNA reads TGTGCCAGCAGAATACAGCGGGGCAACTATGGCTACACCTTC.

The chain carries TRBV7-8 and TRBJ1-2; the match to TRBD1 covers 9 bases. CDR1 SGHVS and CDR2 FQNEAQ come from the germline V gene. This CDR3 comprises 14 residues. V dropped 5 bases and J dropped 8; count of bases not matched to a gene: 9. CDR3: CASSPRTGEKGYTF. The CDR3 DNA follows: TGTGCCAGCAGCCCCCGGACAGGGGAAAAGGGCTACACCTTC.

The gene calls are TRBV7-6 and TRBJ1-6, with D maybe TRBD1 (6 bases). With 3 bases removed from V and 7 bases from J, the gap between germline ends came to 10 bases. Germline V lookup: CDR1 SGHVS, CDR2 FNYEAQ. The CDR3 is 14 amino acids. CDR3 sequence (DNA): TGTGCCAGCAGCTTCGACAGGTTAAATTCACCCCTCCACTTT. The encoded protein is CASSFDRLNSPLHF.

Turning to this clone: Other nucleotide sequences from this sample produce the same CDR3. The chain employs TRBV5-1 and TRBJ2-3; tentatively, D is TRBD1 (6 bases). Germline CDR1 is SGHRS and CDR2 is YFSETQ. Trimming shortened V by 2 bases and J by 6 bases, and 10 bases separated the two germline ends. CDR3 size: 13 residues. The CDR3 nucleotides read TGCGCCAGCAGCTTTCCAGGGGAGGATACGCAGTATTTT. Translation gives CASSFPGEDTQYF.

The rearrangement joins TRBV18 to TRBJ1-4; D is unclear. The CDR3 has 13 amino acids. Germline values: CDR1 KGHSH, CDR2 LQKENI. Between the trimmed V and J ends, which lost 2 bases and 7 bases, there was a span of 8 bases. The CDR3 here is CASSPSVVEKLFF. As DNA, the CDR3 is TGTGCCAGCTCACCAAGCGTTGTTGAAAAACTGTTTTTT.

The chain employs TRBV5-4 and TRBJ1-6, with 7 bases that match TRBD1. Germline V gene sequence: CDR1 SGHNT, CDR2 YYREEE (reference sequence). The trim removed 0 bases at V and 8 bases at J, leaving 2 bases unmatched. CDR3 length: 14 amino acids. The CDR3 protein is CASSLGDRDSPLHF. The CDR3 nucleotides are TGTGCCAGCAGCTTGGGAGACAGGGATTCACCCCTCCACTTT.